The rows below give T cell receptor beta chains drawn from one sample of a study of control samples from healthy donors and cancer patients. Sequencing was performed with immunoSEQ multiplex PCR; in TCRdb, only in-frame clones are kept and a portion is missing. The data hold 100,000 to 150,000 clones, with around 86% observed a single time. The sequenced sample consisted of blood. These receptors all come from a man aged 35-49 years in good health. CDR3s include the opening cysteine and the closing phenylalanine or tryptophan. The order of the fields is J gene, V gene, clone size, CDR3 length, D gene, CDR3 DNA, CDR3 protein. The D gene is left open where the match is weak. Expanded clones get a size class; other rows say once, few or many, or leave the size out.

J: TRBJ1-6
V: TRBV5-8
size: .
length: 14
D: TRBD1
DNA: TGTGCCAGCAGCCTGGACAGGAAAAATTCACCCCTCCACTTT
CDR3: CASSLDRKNSPLHF

J: TRBJ1-2
V: TRBV12-3/TRBV12-4
size: .
length: 11
D: .
DNA: TGTGCCAGCAGTTTATCCTATGGCTACACCTTC
CDR3: CASSLSYGYTF

J: TRBJ1-5
V: TRBV19
size: .
length: 14
D: TRBD1
DNA: TGTGCCCCCGGGAGGGACAGGGAAAATCAGCCCCAGCATTTT
CDR3: CAPGRDRENQPQHF

J: TRBJ2-1
V: TRBV5-4
size: .
length: 15
D: TRBD2
DNA: TGTGCCAGCAGCTTACTAGCGGCGTCGGGGGAAGAGCAGTTCTTC
CDR3: CASSLLAASGEEQFF

J: TRBJ1-2
V: TRBV19
size: .
length: 15
D: TRBD1
DNA: TGTGCCAGTGCCCCACTCGACAGGGGGATGAGTGGCTACACCTTC
CDR3: CASAPLDRGMSGYTF

J: TRBJ2-5
V: TRBV11-3
size: .
length: 14
D: TRBD1
DNA: TGTGCCAGCAGCGCCAGACAGGGCCCAGAGACCCAGTACTTC
CDR3: CASSARQGPETQYF

J: TRBJ2-5
V: TRBV30
size: few
length: 13
D: .
DNA: TGTGCCTGGAGTGTAGGCGGTACGGAGACCCAGTACTTC
CDR3: CAWSVGGTETQYF

J: TRBJ1-2
V: TRBV9
size: .
length: 16
D: TRBD1
DNA: TGTGCCAGCAGCGTAGCGGGTACAGGGGGCGCGGATGGCTACACCTTC
CDR3: CASSVAGTGGADGYTF

J: TRBJ2-4
V: TRBV4-3
size: .
length: 17
D: .
DNA: TGCGCCAGCAGCCAAGATATGCAGCGATGGGCCAAAAACATTCAGTACTTC
CDR3: CASSQDMQRWAKNIQYF

J: TRBJ2-7
V: TRBV7-9
size: .
length: 12
D: .
DNA: TGTGCCAGCAGCGACGGTACCTACGGGCAGTACTTC
CDR3: CASSDGTYGQYF

J: TRBJ1-5
V: TRBV30
size: .
length: 14
D: .
DNA: TGTGCCTGGAGTGAATTCGTCGCCGATCAGCCCCAGCATTTT
CDR3: CAWSEFVADQPQHF

J: TRBJ1-4
V: TRBV7-9
size: .
length: 11
D: .
DNA: TGTGCCAGCAGCTTACGGGAAAAACTGTTTTTT
CDR3: CASSLREKLFF

J: TRBJ1-2
V: TRBV3-1/TRBV3-2
size: once
length: 14
D: .
DNA: TGTGCCAGCAGCCAAGATAATCGAAACTATGGCTACACCTTC
CDR3: CASSQDNRNYGYTF